Listed here is a single TCR beta chain. The data were taken from a study of patients and donors after allogeneic stem cell transplantation. The CDR3 spans 15 residues. V lost 5 bases, J lost 3 bases, and 9 bases stayed unmatched. TCRdb reanalysed the RT-PCR reads using MiXCR and keeps one entry per CDR3 protein. The data show about 200,000 distinct CDR3 sequences, over 30% seen once. The chain uses TRBV12-3 or TRBV12-4 and TRBJ1-1; 7 bases map to TRBD1. The sequenced sample was blood, either unsorted or a sorted T cell fraction (not recorded which). This sequence originates from a human donor who was either an allogeneic HSCT recipient or a stem cell or donor lymphocyte infusion donor (not recorded which). It is not recorded whose cells these are; they may come from a transplant donor. Here the CDR3 DNA reads TGTGCCAGCAGTCCCCGACAGGGATGGGACACTGAAGCTTTCTTT. Translation: CASSPRQGWDTEAFF.